The entry that follows covers one TCR beta chain sequence. Its antigen is as yet unknown. This sample stems from a study of T cell responses to AZD1222 COVID-19 vaccine. Study-level background: Analysis merged second doses at about 4 or about 12 weeks. Points from the study as a whole: After the peak T cell response, and only then, were repertoires sampled. CD4 TCRs covered the whole spike, strongest at regions 160-218 and 743-854. Donors were mostly white British, more females; clonal diversity possibly underestimated.

Assay used: immunoSEQ multiplex PCR; TCRdb lists only in-frame clones, some missing. Of 120,000 or so clones listed, 81% are singletons. The clonotype was recovered from an adult in good health. The sequencing used peripheral blood, collected on day 0 of AZD1222 vaccination.

DNA for the CDR3: TGTGCCAGCAGCCCCCGCGGGAGGTACGAGCAGTACTTC. Translated: CASSPRGRYEQYF. J is TRBJ2-7 and V is TRBV16, with 8 bases matching TRBD2. The V gene end was trimmed by 4 bases and the J gene end by 4 bases; junction bases not matched to a gene: 3. CDR1 and CDR2 (germline): KGHSY, FQNENV. The CDR3 runs to 13 residues.